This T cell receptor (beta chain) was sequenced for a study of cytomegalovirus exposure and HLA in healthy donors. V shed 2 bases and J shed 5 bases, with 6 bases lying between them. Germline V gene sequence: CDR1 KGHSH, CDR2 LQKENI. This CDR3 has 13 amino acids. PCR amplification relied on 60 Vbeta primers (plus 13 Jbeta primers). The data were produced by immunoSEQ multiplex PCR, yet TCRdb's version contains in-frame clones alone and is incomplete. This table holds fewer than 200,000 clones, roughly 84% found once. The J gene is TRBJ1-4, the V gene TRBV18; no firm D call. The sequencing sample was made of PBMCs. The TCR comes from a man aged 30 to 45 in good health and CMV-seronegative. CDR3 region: CASSPDLNEKLFF. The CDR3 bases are TGTGCCAGCTCACCAGACTTGAATGAAAAACTGTTTTTT.